This T cell receptor (beta chain) came from a study of shared clonotypes between healthy human individuals. Samples underwent the assay at deep level. Genomic DNA per cell subset filled all wells of several immunoSEQ plates. This table comes from immunoSEQ multiplex PCR, and its TCRdb copy is limited to in-frame clones, with some not included. The repertoire holds hundreds of thousands of clones, with approximately 75% as singletons. Investigators divided CD4+ cells into CD45RA+ naive and CD45RA-negative memory subsets. This CDR3 comprises 14 residues. The germline V gene encodes CDR1 SNHLY and CDR2 FYNNEI. V shed 11 bases, J shed 4 bases, and the junction held 13 bases outside the gene matches.

Sample: memory CD4+ T cells sorted from blood. Stated subset: CD45RA-negative fraction. The receptor was isolated from a young woman in good health. V gene TRBV2 combines with J gene TRBJ1-1; 7 bases map to TRBD1. CDR3 bases: TGTGCCGGACGGACAGGTCGTGGCAGCACTGAAGCTTTCTTT. It encodes CAGRTGRGSTEAFF.